A single sample gave rise to the 24 T cell receptor beta chains below, sequenced in a study of blood T cell repertoires in COVID-19. Libraries were prepared by immunoSEQ multiplex PCR; TCRdb keeps only in-frame clonotypes and omits some of them. The repertoire holds about 120,000 clones, with less than 90% as singletons. Sequenced material: peripheral blood. These receptors came from an elderly man with acute or convalescent COVID-19.

The rearrangement uses TRBV5-4 and TRBJ1-1; TRBD1 is a possible D gene (6 bases). Germline V gene sequence: CDR1 SGHNT, CDR2 YYREEE (reference sequence). V was shortened by 3 bases and J by 4 bases, with 19 bases between the two germline ends. This CDR3 has 16 residues. CDR3 DNA: TGTGCCAGCAGCTCGGATGGGGGCAGGGCAAGCACTGAAGCTTTCTTT. Encoded protein: CASSSDGGRASTEAFF.

The genes are TRBV12-5 and TRBJ2-6; a possible D gene is TRBD1 (6 bases). CDR3 length equals 15 residues. The V gene's germline CDR1 is LGHNT and CDR2 FRNRAP. Trimming stripped 0 bases from V and 4 bases from J, with 7 bases between. The DNA of the CDR3 is TGTGCTAGTGGTTTGGTCAGGGGAGGGGCCAACGTCCTGACTTTC. The encoded protein is CASGLVRGGANVLTF.

This sequence joins TRBV28 and TRBJ1-5; D uncertain. Germline-derived CDR1 and CDR2 are MDHEN and SYDVKM. Trimming stripped 6 bases from V and 11 bases from J, with 14 bases between. CDR3 length: 12 residues. CDR3 in amino acids: CASSIAGRAQHF. The CDR3 DNA follows: TGTGCCAGCAGCATCGCGGGTCGGGCCCAGCATTTT.

The CDR3 loop is CASSIPGIPGGYTF. The CDR3 coding sequence is TGTGCCAGCAGTATTCCCGGGATACCTGGCGGCTACACCTTC. This chain connects TRBV28 to TRBJ1-2; D is unclear. Germline assignment: CDR1 MDHEN and CDR2 SYDVKM. The CDR3 is 14 residues long. The V end was cut by 5 bases, the J end by 8 bases, with 18 bases between.

The CDR3 DNA reads as TGTGCCAGCAGTTTGCCGGGACTAGGGGGGGAGACCCAGTACTTC. As protein: CASSLPGLGGETQYF. V usage is TRBV28 and J usage is TRBJ2-5; 8 nucleotides match TRBD2. V shed 3 bases, J shed 5 bases, and the junction held 8 bases outside the gene matches. Looked up from germline, CDR1 is MDHEN and CDR2 is SYDVKM. CDR3 length: 15 amino acids.

V usage is TRBV6-5 and J usage is TRBJ1-1, with a weak D call TRBD1 (6 bases). Germline values: CDR1 MNHEY, CDR2 SVGAGI. V was pared by 4 bases and J by 9 bases, with 15 bases between. The length of the CDR3 is 13 residues. DNA of the CDR3: TGTGCCAGCAGTTCCACAGGGAATGGGAAAGCTTTCTTT. It encodes CASSSTGNGKAFF.

The CDR3 region has the DNA TGTGCCAGCAGCTCGACGGCGTCGGCGGACACTGAAGCTTTCTTT. Translating it yields CASSSTASADTEAFF. The V gene is TRBV7-2, the J gene TRBJ1-1, with D hard to call. The CDR3 spans 15 residues. The germline V gene has CDR1 SGHTA and CDR2 FQGNSA. V was shortened by 4 bases and J by 3 bases, with 15 bases between the two germline ends. Drawing the rest from reference TRBV7-2 and TRBJ1-1, the complete variable domain is GAGVSQSPSNKVTEKGKDVELRCDPISGHTALYWYRQSLGQGLEFLIYFQGNSAPDKSGLPSDRFSAERTGGSVSTLTIQRTQQEDSAVYLCASSSTASADTEAFFGQGTRLTVV.

The chain has TRBV10-2 and TRBJ1-1; D uncertain. CDR1 and CDR2 from the germline V gene are WSHSY and SAAADI. CDR3 length equals 14 residues. V dropped 7 bases and J dropped 3 bases, with 15 bases sitting between them. CDR3 in DNA: TGCGCCAGCACCCCCCGGCAGACACACACTGAAGCTTTCTTT. This translates into CASTPRQTHTEAFF.

V and J are TRBV5-1 and TRBJ1-5; D might be TRBD1 (5 bases). The germline V gene encodes CDR1 SGHRS and CDR2 YFSETQ. Trimming cost V 0 bases and J 4 bases, with 8 bases left between them. The CDR3 runs to 14 residues. The CDR3 is CASSLGTTNQPQHF. In DNA form, the CDR3 reads TGCGCCAGCAGCTTGGGGACAACAAATCAGCCCCAGCATTTT. Drawing the rest from reference TRBV5-1 and TRBJ1-5, the complete variable domain is KAGVTQTPRYLIKTRGQQVTLSCSPISGHRSVSWYQQTPGQGLQFLFEYFSETQRNKGNFPGRFSGRQFSNSRSEMNVSTLELGDSALYLCASSLGTTNQPQHFGDGTRLSIL.

The chain recombines TRBV4-1 with TRBJ2-3, with D possibly being TRBD1 (5 bases). Germline-derived CDR1 and CDR2 are MGHRA and YSYEKL. With 0 bases removed from V and 1 base from J, the gap between germline ends came to 8 bases. The CDR3 has 15 amino acids. The DNA of the CDR3 is TGCGCCAGCAGCCAAGACAGGGAAGGCACAGATACGCAGTATTTT. This sequence encodes CASSQDREGTDTQYF.

The rearrangement joins TRBV7-3 to TRBJ2-7; D might be TRBD1 (6 bases). Germline V lookup: CDR1 SGHTA, CDR2 FQGTGA. The CDR3 sequence is 13 residues long. The V end lost 4 bases, the J end lost 5 bases, and 12 bases lay between the germline ends. The CDR3 protein is CASSSYRDNEQYF. For the CDR3, the DNA is TGTGCCAGCAGCTCCTACAGGGACAACGAGCAGTACTTC.

The chain recombines TRBV18 with TRBJ2-1, with a weak D call TRBD2 (6 bases). The CDR3 loop spans 17 amino acids. Germline CDR1 KGHSH, CDR2 LQKENI. Trimming left V 4 bases short and J 0 bases short, with 16 bases between. CDR3 bases: TGTGCCAGCTCACTACCGGGACTCATCAGCTCCTACAATGAGCAGTTCTTC. It codes for CASSLPGLISSYNEQFF. The full variable domain, in which reference TRBV18 and TRBJ2-1 provide the parts outside the CDR3, is NAGVMQNPRHLVRRRGQEARLRCSPMKGHSHVYWYRQLPEEGLKFMVYLQKENIIDESGMPKERFSAEFPKEGPSILRIQQVVRGDSAAYFCASSLPGLISSYNEQFFGPGTRLTVL.

The chain uses TRBV18 and TRBJ1-2; perhaps TRBD1 as D (6 bases). The CDR3 spans 13 residues. The V end lost 3 bases, the J end lost 3 bases, and 8 bases lay between the germline ends. Germline lookup yields CDR1 KGHSH and CDR2 LQKENI. The DNA for the CDR3 is TGTGCCAGCTCACCCTCAGGGGACTATGGCTACACCTTC. This encodes CASSPSGDYGYTF.

The chain has TRBV9 and TRBJ2-5; 7 bases match TRBD1. J gave up 7 bases and V 0 bases, and 6 bases lay outside the gene matches. This CDR3 is 14 amino acids long. Per germline, CDR1 SGDLS and CDR2 YYNGEE. CDR3 region: CASSVEGGEGTQYF. In nucleotides, the CDR3 is TGTGCCAGCAGCGTAGAAGGGGGCGAGGGGACCCAGTACTTC.

The chain recombines TRBV9 with TRBJ2-3; a weak D match, TRBD2 (5 bases). The V end lost 4 bases, the J end lost 5 bases, and 20 bases lay between the germline ends. The CDR3 spans 16 residues. The germline CDR1 and CDR2 sequences are SGDLS and YYNGEE. The CDR3 DNA reads as TGTGCCAGCAGCCTCCAAACTAGTGGGCGTGGAGATACGCAGTATTTT. Translating it yields CASSLQTSGRGDTQYF.

The chain combines TRBV28 with TRBJ1-2; D is uncertain. Germline V gene lookup returns CDR1 MDHEN and CDR2 SYDVKM. V gave up 4 bases and J gave up 5 bases, with 11 bases separating them. This CDR3 is built from 13 residues. The CDR3 is CASSSPAGYGYTF. The CDR3 coding sequence is TGTGCCAGCAGTTCCCCGGCAGGTTATGGCTACACCTTC.

This clone appeared a few times. The V gene is TRBV5-6, the J gene TRBJ1-5; 7 bases fit TRBD1. V lost 2 bases and J lost 7; bases outside the gene matches: 9. The CDR3 is 15 amino acids. In germline, CDR1 is SGHDT, CDR2 YYEEEE. The CDR3 region has the DNA TGTGCCAGCAGCTTTGGCCAGGGGGGCGGACAGCCCCAGCATTTT. It encodes CASSFGQGGGQPQHF.

The chain is built from TRBV12-3 or TRBV12-4 and TRBJ1-5; no clear D gene. The CDR3 is 11 amino acids. The germline V and J ends were trimmed by 4 bases and 4 bases, with 2 bases remaining between them. The CDR3 DNA reads TGTGCCAGCAGTTCAAATCAGCCCCAGCATTTT. Translation gives CASSSNQPQHF.

V gene TRBV29-1 combines with J gene TRBJ1-4; D remains ambiguous. The V and J ends lost 3 bases and 0 bases respectively, with 14 bases between them. Germline V gene lookup returns CDR1 SQVTM and CDR2 ANQGSEA. This CDR3 comprises 16 residues. The CDR3 nucleotides read TGCAGCGTTGAGGAAGGACCGACTACAACTAATGAAAAACTGTTTTTT. It codes for CSVEEGPTTTNEKLFF. Full variable domain (missing parts from reference TRBV29-1 and TRBJ1-4): SAVISQKPSRDICQRGTSLTIQCQVDSQVTMMFWYRQQPGQSLTLIATANQGSEATYESGFVIDKFPISRPNLTFSTLTVSNMSPEDSSIYLCSVEEGPTTTNEKLFFGSGTQLSVL.

This clone has only one observation. V is TRBV19 and J is TRBJ2-3; D possibly corresponds to TRBD1 (6 bases). The germline gives CDR1 LNHDA, CDR2 SQIVND (reference sequence). Trimming stripped 6 bases from V and 4 bases from J, with 11 bases between. The CDR3 is 13 amino acids. As DNA, the CDR3 is TGTGCCAGTAGGGAACAGGGCCCAGATACGCAGTATTTT. Protein sequence: CASREQGPDTQYF.

This clone was picked up one time. The rearrangement uses TRBV7-3 and TRBJ2-2, with TRBD2 identical over 8 bases. From germline, CDR1 is SGHTA and CDR2 FQGTGA. The V segment lost 2 bases and the J segment 4 bases; nucleotides outside the gene matches: 0. The length of the CDR3 is 14 residues. The DNA of the CDR3 is TGTGCCAGCAGCTTAGGGACTAGCACCGGGGAGCTGTTTTTT. Its protein is CASSLGTSTGELFF.

The chain combines TRBV5-1 with TRBJ1-2, with 7 bases identical to TRBD1. Per germline, CDR1 SGHRS and CDR2 YFSETQ. V was clipped by 7 bases and J by 8 bases; unmatched bases: 14. The CDR3 length is 14 residues. CDR3 loop: CASSASGGTWGYTF. The CDR3, as DNA: TGCGCCAGCTCAGCATCAGGGGGAACGTGGGGCTACACCTTC.

V and J are TRBV10-3 and TRBJ1-1; 7 nucleotides line up with TRBD1. Germline CDR1 is ENHRY and CDR2 is SYGVKD. The CDR3 spans 14 residues. With 4 bases clipped from V and 0 bases from J, the junction kept 2 bases outside the gene matches. CDR3 nucleotides: TGTGCCATCAGTGCCGGACAGGTGAACACTGAAGCTTTCTTT. It codes for CAISAGQVNTEAFF.

The V gene is TRBV2, the J gene TRBJ1-5; D not certain. The CDR3 extends over 16 amino acids. Germline V CDR1 and CDR2: SNHLY, FYNNEI. Deletions cut 5 bases from V and 3 bases from J, with 17 bases between. The CDR3 spells CASSPGWAGLNQPQHF. DNA of the CDR3: TGTGCCAGCAGTCCGGGTTGGGCAGGACTCAATCAGCCCCAGCATTTT. Combining the CDR3 with reference TRBV2 and TRBJ1-5 gives the whole variable domain EPEVTQTPSHQVTQMGQEVILRCVPISNHLYFYWYRQILGQKVEFLVSFYNNEISEKSEIFDDQFSVERPDGSNFTLKIRSTKLEDSAMYFCASSPGWAGLNQPQHFGDGTRLSIL.